This TCR beta chain was recovered during a study of blood T cell repertoires in COVID-19. On the study more broadly: T cells, B-cell-depleted T cells, or PBMCs provided the cDNA or gDNA that served as material.

V shed 5 bases and J 6 bases; nucleotides not matched to a gene: 4. The CDR3 totals 14 residues. CDR1 MNHEY and CDR2 SMNVEV come from the germline V gene (reference sequence). The table came from immunoSEQ multiplex PCR; TCRdb's copy has only in-frame clones and leaves some out. The table has some 130,000 clones, roughly nine tenths seen once. The J gene is TRBJ2-3, the V gene TRBV27, with 11 bases fitting TRBD1. This receptor was identified in a woman in her seventies with COVID-19, enrolled during active disease. Sequencing used peripheral blood. CDR3 sequence: CASSRDRGWDTQYF. As DNA, the CDR3 is TGTGCCAGCAGTAGGGACAGGGGGTGGGATACGCAGTATTTT.